This T cell receptor beta chain was found in a study of technical replicates of blood from several donors. The assay was immunoSEQ multiplex PCR, and TCRdb's table has in-frame clones only and misses some. The sample has about 81,000 clones; 81% are singletons. This clone was seen more than once but under ten times. The CDR3 length is 12 residues. The junction had 3 bases not matched to a gene; V was cut back by 9 bases and J by 9 bases. The V gene's germline CDR1 is MNHEY and CDR2 SVGAGI. Input material: PBMCs. The chain has TRBV6-5 and TRBJ1-6, with TRBD1 identical over 9 bases. The sequence derives from a human donor in good health. Some clones in this sample may be carry-over from other donors' samples. The DNA for the CDR3 is TGTGCCAGTAAGACAGGGGGTTCACCCCTCCACTTT. It translates to CASKTGGSPLHF.